This T cell receptor (beta chain) was profiled in a study of blood T cell repertoires in COVID-19. Study in general: Sample material is recorded as cDNA or gDNA derived from T cells, B-cell-depleted T cells, or PBMCs.

The repertoire was sequenced with immunoSEQ multiplex PCR; TCRdb's copy has only in-frame clones and lacks some. The sample lists approximately 350,000 clones, 80% to 90% occurring once. Trimming cost V 6 bases and J 0 bases; bases outside gene matches: 18. The CDR3 sequence is 19 residues long. Germline V CDR1 and CDR2: SGHTA, FQGNSA. Patients of the Seattle cohort, enrolled during active infection, were followed longitudinally. The rearrangement links TRBV7-2 to TRBJ2-3, with TRBD2 identical over 7 bases. The source material was peripheral blood. The TCR was taken from a woman aged 45-65 years with COVID-19, enrolled during active disease. The CDR3 sequence: CASRSHQWEGPPSTDTQYF. CDR3 DNA sequence: TGTGCCAGCAGATCACATCAGTGGGAGGGCCCCCCTAGCACAGATACGCAGTATTTT.